This T cell receptor (beta chain) is from a study of blood T cell repertoires in COVID-19. Study summary: COVID-19 samples from acute and convalescent phases originated in the United States, Italy and Spain.

Enrollees, about 18 to 95 years old, lived in roughly 24 US areas. All recovered Cohort 3 donors got two negative PCRs, got clearance, or saw symptom resolution. Authors' methods: Scientists estimated how many nucleated cells there were by amplifying reference gene primers. Sequencing was performed with immunoSEQ multiplex PCR; in TCRdb, only in-frame clones are kept and a portion is missing. V and J calls and clone size are copied from that table; D and trimming were computed from the DNA. The sample records about 340,000 clones, 92% being singletons. Per the germline V gene, CDR1 is LNHDA and CDR2 is SQIVND (reference sequence). The CDR3 is 16 residues long. V lost 5 bases and J lost 2; bases outside the gene matches: 11.

The chain joins TRBV19 to TRBJ2-5; 7 bases map to TRBD1. This sequence was found in a woman aged 25 to 39 who had recovered from COVID-19. Source material: PBMCs or T cells enriched from blood (not recorded which). The CDR3 DNA reads TGTGCCAGTAGTCCCGGACAGGCCGGAGGTCAAGAGACCCAGTACTTC. It encodes CASSPGQAGGQETQYF.